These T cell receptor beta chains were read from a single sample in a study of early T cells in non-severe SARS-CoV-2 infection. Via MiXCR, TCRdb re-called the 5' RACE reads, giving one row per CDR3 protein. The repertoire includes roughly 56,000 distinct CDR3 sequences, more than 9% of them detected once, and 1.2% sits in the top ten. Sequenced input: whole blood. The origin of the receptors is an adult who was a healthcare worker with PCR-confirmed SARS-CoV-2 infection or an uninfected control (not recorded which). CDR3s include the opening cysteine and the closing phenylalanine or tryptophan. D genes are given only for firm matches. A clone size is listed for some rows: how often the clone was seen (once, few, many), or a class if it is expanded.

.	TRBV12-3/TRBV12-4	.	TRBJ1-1	TGTGCCAGCAGTTTAAACCCGAAGGTGAACACTGAAGCTTTCTTT	CASSLNPKVNTEAFF
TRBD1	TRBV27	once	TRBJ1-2	TGTGCCAGCAGTTTATCCGCAGGGGGAAATGGCTACACCTTC	CASSLSAGGNGYTF
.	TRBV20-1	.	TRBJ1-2	TGCAGTGCGAGTTCTTATGGCTACACCTTC	CSASSYGYTF
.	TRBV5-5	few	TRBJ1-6	TGTGCCAGCAGCCCAGCACGGGAGAATTCACCCCTCCACTTT	CASSPARENSPLHF
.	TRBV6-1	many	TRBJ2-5	TGTGCCAGCAGTATTTCGGGGCAAGAGACCCAGTACTTC	CASSISGQETQYF
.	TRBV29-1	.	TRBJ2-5	TGCAGCGCCTTACAAGAGACCCAGTACTTC	CSALQETQYF
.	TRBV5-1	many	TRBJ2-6	TGCGCCAGCAGCTTGTGGGGCCCTGGGGCCAACGTCCTGACTTTC	CASSLWGPGANVLTF
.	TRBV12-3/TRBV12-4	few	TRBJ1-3	TGTGCCAGCAGTCAATTTAACACCATATATTTT	CASSQFNTIYF
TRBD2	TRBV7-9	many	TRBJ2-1	TGTGCCAGCAGCTCGCTAGCGGGGGCTAGCTCCTACAATGAGCAGTTCTTC	CASSSLAGASSYNEQFF
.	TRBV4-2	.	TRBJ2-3	TGTGCCAGCAGCCAAGATACTACCGGGCAGTCCGGGGCGCAGTATTTT	CASSQDTTGQSGAQYF
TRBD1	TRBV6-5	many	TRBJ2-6	TGTGCCAGCGGGTCACCTCTCGGACAGGGGGACGTCCTGACTTTC	CASGSPLGQGDVLTF
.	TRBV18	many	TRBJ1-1	TGTGCCAGCTCACCCGCATCGCGGTTGGAGGGCACTGAAGCTTTCTTT	CASSPASRLEGTEAFF
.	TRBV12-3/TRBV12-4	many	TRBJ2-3	TGTGCCAGCAGTTTTGGCAGCACAGATACGCAGTATTTT	CASSFGSTDTQYF
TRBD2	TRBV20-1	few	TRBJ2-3	TGCAGTGCTCCGCTAGCGGGACTCACAGATACGCAGTATTTT	CSAPLAGLTDTQYF
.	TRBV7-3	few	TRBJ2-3	TGTGCCAGCAGCTTAATGGCCCTCACAGATACGCAGTATTTT	CASSLMALTDTQYF
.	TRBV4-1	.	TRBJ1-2	TGCGCCAGCAGCCAAGGAGTGGCGCCAGGGGTAGGCTATGGCTACACCTTC	CASSQGVAPGVGYGYTF
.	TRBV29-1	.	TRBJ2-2	TGCAGCGTTCTGGGCCTGAACACCGGGGAGCTGTTTTTT	CSVLGLNTGELFF
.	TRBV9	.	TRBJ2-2	TGTGCCAGCAGCCCAACACACAATGTTTACTCGAACACCGGGGAGCTGTTTTTT	CASSPTHNVYSNTGELFF
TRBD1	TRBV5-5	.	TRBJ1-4	TGTGCCAGCAGCCAGCTGACAGGGGGCGCAACTAATGAAAAACTGTTTTTT	CASSQLTGGATNEKLFF
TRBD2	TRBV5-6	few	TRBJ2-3	TGTGCCAGCAGCTACCAAACATCTAGCGGGGGGGCACCAGATACGCAGTATTTT	CASSYQTSSGGAPDTQYF
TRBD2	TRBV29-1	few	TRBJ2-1	TGCAGTTCGGGGGGAGATGAGCAGTTCTTC	CSSGGDEQFF
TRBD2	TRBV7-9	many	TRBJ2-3	TGTGCCAGCAGCCGCCCCTTCGCGGGGGGCACAGATACGCAGTATTTT	CASSRPFAGGTDTQYF
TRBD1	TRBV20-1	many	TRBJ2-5	TGCAGTGCCGACAGGGGGACTGGCTTCCAAGAGACCCAGTACTTC	CSADRGTGFQETQYF
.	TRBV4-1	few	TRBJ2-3	TGCGCCAGCAGCCAAGATTATTCGGGGAGCACAGATACGCAGTATTTT	CASSQDYSGSTDTQYF
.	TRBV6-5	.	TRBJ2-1	TGTGCCAGCAGTTACTCGATATGGCTCAACAATGAGCAGTTCTTC	CASSYSIWLNNEQFF
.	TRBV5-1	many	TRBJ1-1	TGCGCCAGCAGCCTGGGATCTCAGGGCACTGAAGCTTTCTTT	CASSLGSQGTEAFF
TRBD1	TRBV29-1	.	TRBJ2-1	TGCAGCGTTCACAGGGGTCAGGGAGATGAGCAGTTCTTC	CSVHRGQGDEQFF
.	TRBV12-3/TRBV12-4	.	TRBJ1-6	TGTGCCAGCAGTTTCGGCCGGAATAATTCACCCCTCCACTTT	CASSFGRNNSPLHF
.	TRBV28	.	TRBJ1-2	TGTGCCAGCAGTCGCAGCGAAAACTATGGCTACACCTTC	CASSRSENYGYTF
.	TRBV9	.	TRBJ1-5	TGTGCCAGCAGCGTAGCTGGGGAGGGTCAGCCCCAGCATTTT	CASSVAGEGQPQHF
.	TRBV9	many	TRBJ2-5	TGTGCCAGCAGCGCCCCGACCGGACCGCTTTTACGGGATGGGACCCAGTACTTC	CASSAPTGPLLRDGTQYF
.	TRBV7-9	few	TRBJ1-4	TGTGCCAGCAGCCTGGAAGTCCCTAATGAAAAACTGTTTTTT	CASSLEVPNEKLFF
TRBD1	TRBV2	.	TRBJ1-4	TGTGCCAGCAGCGGAGGGGGACAGGGAGCTGAAAAACTGTTTTTT	CASSGGGQGAEKLFF
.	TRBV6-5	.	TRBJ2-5	TGTGCCAGCAGTAGAACCGGACAGTATCAAGAGACCCAGTACTTC	CASSRTGQYQETQYF
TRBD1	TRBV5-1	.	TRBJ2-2	TGCGCCAGCAGCCACGGACAGGGGATCGACACCGGGGAGCTGTTTTTT	CASSHGQGIDTGELFF
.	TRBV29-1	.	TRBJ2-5	TGCAGCGTTGAATGGGCTAGAGGGGCCCAAGAGACCCAGTACTTC	CSVEWARGAQETQYF
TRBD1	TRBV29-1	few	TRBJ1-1	TGCAGCGGGGACAGGGGGGTGAACACTGAAGCTTTCTTT	CSGDRGVNTEAFF
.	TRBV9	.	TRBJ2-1	TGTGCCAGCAGCGAGGACACCTACAATGAGCAGTTCTTC	CASSEDTYNEQFF
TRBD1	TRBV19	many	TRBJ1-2	TGTGCCAGTATAGGGGGCCGGGGACAGGGACTCGGCGGCAGAGGCTACACCTTC	CASIGGRGQGLGGRGYTF
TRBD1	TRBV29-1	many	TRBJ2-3	TGCAGCGTGGCCTCCGGGACAGGTAGCACAGATACGCAGTATTTT	CSVASGTGSTDTQYF
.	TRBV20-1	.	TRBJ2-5	TGCAGTGCTAGAGATGGGGTAGCGGAGCCCCCCAGGTACTTC	CSARDGVAEPPRYF
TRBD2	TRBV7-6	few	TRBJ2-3	TGTGCCAGCAGCTTAGTAGCGGGGGTCACAGATACGCAGTATTTT	CASSLVAGVTDTQYF
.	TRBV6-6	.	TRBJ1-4	TGTGCCACAGCAGTCCACAGAACTAATGAAAAACTGTTTTTT	CATAVHRTNEKLFF
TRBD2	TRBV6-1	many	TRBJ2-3	TGTGCCAGCAGTGAAGCCCTAGCGGGGAGGGGCATTGGCCCAGATACGCAGTATTTT	CASSEALAGRGIGPDTQYF
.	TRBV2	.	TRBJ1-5	TGTGCCAGCAGTGAATTTAATAGCAATCAGCCCCAGCATTTT	CASSEFNSNQPQHF
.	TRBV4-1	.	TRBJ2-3	TGCGCCAGCAGCCCAGATCTAGCGCGCGATACGCAGTATTTT	CASSPDLARDTQYF
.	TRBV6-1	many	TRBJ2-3	TGTGCCAGCAGTGAATCCCAGGGCACAGATACGCAGTATTTT	CASSESQGTDTQYF